Described below is a single T cell receptor (beta chain) sequence and its context. Its matching antigen is unknown. This specimen comes from a study of a mutant IDH1 vaccine in newly diagnosed glioma. Study-level background: Receipt of radiotherapy, temozolomide, or both preceded the study, and most received both.

Profiled with immunoSEQ multiplex PCR; TCRdb holds only in-frame clones, not every one. Among around 40,000 clones listed, roughly four fifths were seen once. The time point here: week 5, during vaccination. A 20-mer mutant IDH1 peptide at 300 ug was injected subcutaneously with topical imiquimod. New WHO grade 3 or 4 astrocytomas that were IDH1-mutant and ATRX-lost occurred in the donors. The germline V gene has CDR1 SGHDT and CDR2 YYEEEE. The CDR3 runs 13 residues. V was clipped by 5 bases and J by 2 bases, with 11 bases between them. The chain joins TRBV5-6 to TRBJ2-7; maybe TRBD2 (6 bases). The sample consisted of PBMCs, taken from a glioma patient whose treatment included an IDH1 peptide vaccine. The TCR sequence derives from a man aged 45-60 years with glioma. The CDR3 sequence: CASREGTAYEQYF. CDR3 nucleotides: TGTGCCAGCAGGGAGGGGACCGCCTACGAGCAGTACTTC.